These 17 T cell receptor beta chains share one sample of origin, sequenced in a study of CD8+CD57+ T cells in acquired aplastic anemia. CDR3 and TCR beta VDJ profiling relied on genomic DNA as the template. TCRdb analysed the reads with MiXCR anew, one entry per CDR3 protein. Of around 150,000 distinct CDR3 sequences listed, under 55% are singletons. Previously, flow cytometry had revealed CD8+CD57+ cell expansion in the patients chosen for sequencing. Input material: sorted CD4+, CD8+, or CD8+CD57+ T cells (not recorded which) from PBMCs. All receptors derive from a human donor with aplastic anemia.

This clonotype was observed a single time. This rearrangement joins TRBV7-8 to TRBJ2-3; D not resolved. Germline V CDR1 and CDR2: SGHVS, FQNEAQ. Trimming left V 6 bases short and J 1 base short, with 5 bases between. The CDR3 has 12 residues. For the CDR3, the DNA is TGTGCCAGCAGAAGGGGCACAGATACGCAGTATTTT. Protein sequence: CASRRGTDTQYF.

The CDR3 region has the DNA TGCAGCGTTGATTCCCAGGGAAGAATGACTGAAGCTTTCTTT. It translates to CSVDSQGRMTEAFF. J is TRBJ1-1 and V is TRBV29-1; perhaps TRBD1 as D (5 bases). Germline CDR1 SQVTM, CDR2 ANQGSEA. The V end lost 3 bases, the J end lost 5 bases, and 16 bases lay between the germline ends. The CDR3 extends over 14 amino acids.

This clonotype was recorded at least ten times. CDR3 sequence: CASSSGSSYNSPLHF. The CDR3 region has the DNA TGTGCCAGCAGTTCCGGGAGCTCCTATAATTCACCCCTCCACTTT. V is TRBV12-3 or TRBV12-4 and J is TRBJ1-6; D ambiguous. Between the trimmed V and J ends, which lost 4 bases and 0 bases, there was a span of 7 bases. This CDR3 has 15 residues.

This chain joins TRBV19 and TRBJ2-3; D possibly uses TRBD1 or TRBD2 (5 bases each). Germline CDR1 reads LNHDA; CDR2 reads SQIVND (reference sequence). V was clipped by 9 bases and J by 3 bases, with 16 bases between them. The CDR3 extends over 14 amino acids. This CDR3 is CASNARGFTDTQYF. DNA of the CDR3: TGTGCCAGCAATGCCCGGGGCTTTACAGATACGCAGTATTTT.

This clonotype has at least ten counts. The gene calls are TRBV20-1 and TRBJ2-3; TRBD2 matches at 11 bases. The CDR3 extends over 16 amino acids. In germline, CDR1 is DFQATT, CDR2 SNEGSKA (reference sequence). Trimming took 3 bases from V and 0 from J; bases not matched to a gene: 5. CDR3 DNA sequence: TGCAGTGCTAGCCCCTGGACTAGCGGGAGCACAGATACGCAGTATTTT. This translates into CSASPWTSGSTDTQYF.

J is TRBJ2-7 and V is TRBV7-2; 7 bases match TRBD1. V shed 5 bases, J shed 3 bases, and the junction held 4 bases outside the gene matches. The length of the CDR3 is 13 residues. CDR1 is SGHTA, CDR2 FQGNSA, per germline. This CDR3 is CASSPDRNYEQYF. The CDR3 nucleotides are TGTGCCAGCAGCCCGGACAGGAACTACGAGCAGTACTTC.

The genes are TRBV3-1 and TRBJ2-1, with 14 bases matching TRBD2. Per germline, CDR1 LGHDT and CDR2 YNNKEL (reference sequence). CDR3 length: 14 residues. V was pared by 3 bases and J by 9 bases, with 1 base of the junction left unmatched. CDR3 in DNA: TGTGCCAGCAGCCAGGGACTAGCGGGAGTTGAGCAGTTCTTC. It yields the protein CASSQGLAGVEQFF.

The sample holds a few counts of this clonotype. The chain employs TRBV3-1 and TRBJ2-1; TRBD2 is a possible D gene (7 bases). CDR1 LGHDT and CDR2 YNNKEL come from the germline V gene (reference sequence). The CDR3 has 13 residues. V was shortened by 10 bases and J by 7 bases, with 17 bases between the two germline ends. CDR3 protein: CATQRGGGNEQFF. In nucleotides, the CDR3 is TGTGCCACCCAAAGGGGAGGGGGAAATGAGCAGTTCTTC.

V and J are TRBV7-9 and TRBJ2-5, with D unclear. V was shortened by 5 bases and J by 3 bases, with 10 bases between the two germline ends. The CDR3 runs 13 residues. Looked up from germline, CDR1 is SEHNR and CDR2 is FQNEAQ (reference sequence). The chain's CDR3 is CASSPQVKETQYF. As DNA, the CDR3 is TGTGCCAGCAGCCCTCAAGTGAAAGAGACCCAGTACTTC.

This clonotype came up many times. The chain couples TRBV7-2 to TRBJ2-7; D uncertain. The CDR3 has 13 residues. Germline CDR1 SGHTA, CDR2 FQGNSA. V shed 5 bases and J shed 3 bases, with 11 bases lying between them. CDR3 region: CASSPSSHYEQYF. The CDR3 DNA sequence: TGTGCCAGCAGCCCAAGCTCGCACTACGAGCAGTACTTC. The complete variable domain, with remaining parts taken from reference TRBV7-2 and TRBJ2-7, reads GAGVSQSPSNKVTEKGKDVELRCDPISGHTALYWYRQSLGQGLEFLIYFQGNSAPDKSGLPSDRFSAERTGGSVSTLTIQRTQQEDSAVYLCASSPSSHYEQYFGPGTRLTVT.

V usage is TRBV5-6 and J usage is TRBJ1-1, with D perhaps matching TRBD1 (6 bases). From germline, CDR1 is SGHDT and CDR2 YYEEEE. The CDR3 has 14 amino acids. V gave up 5 bases and J gave up 1 base, with 12 bases separating them. The CDR3: CASRAGQRNTEAFF. CDR3 in DNA: TGTGCCAGCAGAGCCGGACAGCGGAACACTGAAGCTTTCTTT.

Regarding this clonotype: This clone may be a read error of a much larger clone one base away. The V gene is TRBV6-5, the J gene TRBJ1-3; D is perhaps TRBD1 (5 bases). The CDR3 runs to 15 residues. CDR1 is MNHEY and CDR2 is SVGAGI in the germline V gene. The CDR3: CAGSYVAGTGNTIYF. CDR3 nucleotide sequence: TGTGCCGGCAGTTATGTGGCAGGGACTGGAAACACCATATATTTT.

The V and J genes are TRBV2 and TRBJ2-7; D is unclear. Trimming removed 7 bases at V and 6 bases at J, with 16 bases between. The CDR3 contains 13 residues. CDR1 SNHLY and CDR2 FYNNEI come from the germline V gene. DNA of the CDR3: TGTGCCAGCACCCAAGTCGCTATCTGCGAGCAGTACTTC. It codes for CASTQVAICEQYF.

This clonotype was counted many times. This rearrangement joins TRBV7-9 to TRBJ2-1; 13 positions match TRBD2. Germline CDR1 is SEHNR and CDR2 is FQNEAQ (reference sequence). CDR3 length equals 16 residues. With 6 bases clipped from V and 6 bases from J, the junction kept 8 bases outside the gene matches. The CDR3 DNA follows: TGTGCCAGCAGACTCCCGGGACTAGCGGGGATCAATGAGCAGTTCTTC. Translation: CASRLPGLAGINEQFF.

The gene calls are TRBV5-6 and TRBJ2-7, with D hard to call. Trimming removed 2 bases at V and 5 bases at J, with 14 bases between. Germline CDR1 reads SGHDT; CDR2 reads YYEEEE. The CDR3 runs to 14 residues. This CDR3 is CASSFRRGANEQYF. The CDR3 nucleotides are TGTGCCAGCAGCTTCCGCAGAGGAGCTAACGAGCAGTACTTC.

This clonotype was seen a few times. A much larger clone sits a single nucleotide away, making a read error possible. This chain's CDR3 is CASGLVSGQGMKTQYF. The CDR3 nucleotides are TGTGCCAGCGGTTTAGTGAGTGGGCAGGGGATGAAGACCCAGTACTTC. V is TRBV12-3 or TRBV12-4 and J is TRBJ2-5; weak D call: TRBD1 (6 bases). CDR3 size: 16 residues.

This clonotype was recorded at least ten times. The chain links TRBV19 to TRBJ2-5, with 11 bases lining up with TRBD1. J gave up 3 bases and V 4 bases, and 19 bases lay outside the gene matches. The CDR3 has 20 residues. Germline-derived CDR1 and CDR2 are LNHDA and SQIVND (reference sequence). CDR3 region: CASSTLLDRGRLVGEETQYF. Written as DNA, the CDR3 is TGTGCCAGTAGTACGCTGCTGGACAGGGGGCGCTTAGTGGGGGAAGAGACCCAGTACTTC.